This T cell receptor beta chain originates from a study of blood T cell repertoires in COVID-19 (dated by TCRdb to about 2020). Study-level background: The collaborator samples originated in the United States, Italy and Spain and spanned the acute and convalescent phases of COVID-19. The dataset comprised deeply sampled blood TCRbeta repertoires from subjects exposed to, actively infected with, or recovered from COVID-19. Nearly every sample came with metadata listing a de-identified subject ID, COVID-19 status, age in years and sex. The repertoires were released in a freely available public database meant as a resource for research on the immune response to SARS-CoV-2. The prospective study material was composed of cDNA or gDNA derived from T cells, B-cell-depleted T cells, or PBMCs. Where available, HLA class I and class II types were obtained from metadata supplied by the sample provider rather than from assay-based typing. Samples were obtained from the ongoing ImmuneRACE study (first 160 participants) and from 1,254 subjects provided by 6 global collaborators.

The research as a whole found: The amount of clinical and demographic metadata varied by source and participant and was provided uncurated.

In regard to this clone: The specificity of this receptor is unknown. It has no much larger one-base neighbor in the sample; base qualities were not kept.

The immunoSEQ Assay, a bias-controlled multiplex PCR, was used to amplify TCRbeta CDR3 regions from genomic DNA. Per the authors' processing: Nucleated cell counts per sample were estimated from amplification of reference gene primers within the assay. Sequence reads were collapsed and filtered to measure the absolute abundance of every unique TCRbeta CDR3 rearrangement. For each sample, productive Simpson clonality was calculated by taking the square root of Simpson's diversity index across productive rearrangements. TCRdb carries this immuneACCESS record with in-frame sequences only. Its versions omit some clonotypes, under half of them owing to an unresolved V gene in the studies checked, with the rest unexplained. That table supplies the V and J calls and clone size; D and trimming were determined from the DNA. Here the sample has under 85,000 clones; under 85% occur a single time. 9.5% to 10% of the sample is taken by the ten largest.

The collaborating institutions used their own protocols to collect whole blood in K2EDTA tubes. For TCRbeta analysis, collaborators shipped samples in one of three forms: frozen whole blood, isolated PBMCs, or DNA extracted from either of those sample types. The receptor was derived from a human donor in a cohort sampled during active COVID-19. The sample taken for sequencing was peripheral blood.

In nucleotides, the sequence is TGTGCCAGCAGCGTAGCAGCGGGGAGATCCTACGAGCAGTACTTC. This codes for CASSVAAGRSYEQYF. The rearrangement combines TRBV9 with TRBJ2-7; 7 of the junction bases match TRBD2. Germline trimming: 0 bases from V, 1 base from J; junction bases outside gene matches: 4. According to the germline V gene, CDR1 reads SGDLS and CDR2 reads YYNGEE. The CDR3 contains 15 residues, cysteine and phenylalanine counted. Only CDR3 DNA is held: 45 bases, read in frame from base 1.